These T cell receptor beta chains were read from a single sample in a study of T cells in Graves' hyperthyroidism and ophthalmopathy. One entry per CDR3 protein results from TCRdb running MiXCR on the multiplex PCR reads. The repertoire holds about 560,000 distinct CDR3 sequences, around 17% seen once, with approximately 20% in the top ten. The sample was blood. Every receptor here comes from a woman under 30 with Graves' hyperthyroidism. CDR3s include the opening cysteine and the closing phenylalanine or tryptophan. Each record gives: D gene, J gene, clone size, V gene, CDR3 DNA, CDR3 protein. A D gene is named only where the DNA matches it firmly. Some rows mark clone size as missing; the rest say once, few, many or name a class of expanded clone.

NA TRBJ1-2 many TRBV7-9 TGTGCCAGCAGCAACAGGGATACACATGGCTACACCTTC CASSNRDTHGYTF
NA TRBJ1-1 many TRBV6-2/TRBV6-3 TGTGCCAGCAGTGACAGCGTCCTGAACACTGAAGCTTTCTTT CASSDSVLNTEAFF
TRBD1 TRBJ1-1 many TRBV12-3/TRBV12-4 TGTGCCAGCAGTTTCAGGGGGACTGAAGCTTTCTTT CASSFRGTEAFF
TRBD2 TRBJ2-7 NA TRBV20-1 TGCAGTGCTGCGACTAGCGGCTACGAGCAGTGCTTC CSAATSGYEQCF
TRBD1 TRBJ2-7 many TRBV12-3/TRBV12-4 TGTGCCAGCAGCCGAAAGATAGGACAGGGGACGACCTACGAGCAGTACTTC CASSRKIGQGTTYEQYF
NA TRBJ2-6 NA TRBV12-3/TRBV12-4 TGTGCCAGCAGTCGCTGGCAGTCTGGGGCCAACGTCCTGACTTTC CASSRWQSGANVLTF
TRBD1 TRBJ1-1 NA TRBV19 TGTGCCAGTAGTATAGGGGACAGGGCAAACACTGAAGCTTTCTTT CASSIGDRANTEAFF
NA TRBJ1-5 few TRBV6-1 TGTGCCAGCAGTTATGGGGCTCTCGGGCAGCCCCAGCATTTT CASSYGALGQPQHF
NA TRBJ2-3 many TRBV4-3 TGCGCCAGCAGTCTGACTAGAATGAACACAGATACGCAGTATTTT CASSLTRMNTDTQYF
NA TRBJ2-2 many TRBV29-1 TGCAGCGTTGAAGGGGGAACCGGGGAGCTGTTTTTT CSVEGGTGELFF
NA TRBJ1-6 few TRBV6-1 TGTGCCAGCAGTATACAGGCGGGGATAACGAGCTCCTATAATTCACCCCTCCACTTT CASSIQAGITSSYNSPLHF
TRBD2 TRBJ2-1 NA TRBV13 TGTGCCAGCAGCTACCAGCGGGAGGGTTTATACAATGAGCAGTTCTTC CASSYQREGLYNEQFF
NA TRBJ2-3 many TRBV18 TGTGCCGCTAGCGTCTCGGACGATACGCAGTATTTT CAASVSDDTQYF
NA TRBJ1-1 NA TRBV6-5 TGTGCCAGCAGTTACTCGACTTGGGCGAACACTGAAGCTTTCTTT CASSYSTWANTEAFF
NA TRBJ2-4 many TRBV7-2 TGTGCCAGCAGCCCCCACGTTAGGTTCTACAAAAACATTCAGTACTTC CASSPHVRFYKNIQYF
NA TRBJ2-5 few TRBV7-6 TGTGCCAGCAGCTTAGCATTCCAGGCCCGGGATGGGACCCAGTACTTC CASSLAFQARDGTQYF
TRBD2 TRBJ2-5 few TRBV11-2 TGTGCCAGCAGCTTAGGCCCGGGGGGTCAAGAGACCCAGTACTTC CASSLGPGGQETQYF
TRBD2 TRBJ2-2 few TRBV19 TGTGCCAGTAGGCTAGCGGGAGGGCACACCGGGGAGCTGTTTTTT CASRLAGGHTGELFF
NA TRBJ2-5 many TRBV2 TGTGCCAGCAGGGGGGAGGCAGAGACCCAGTACTTC CASRGEAETQYF
NA TRBJ2-1 NA TRBV14 TGTGCCAGCAGCCAAGATTTAAGGGGAAGGTTCTACAATGAGCAGTTCTTC CASSQDLRGRFYNEQFF
NA TRBJ2-6 few TRBV24-1 TGTGCCACCAGGGGATCTGGGGCCAACGTCCTGACTTTC CATRGSGANVLTF
NA TRBJ2-1 NA TRBV7-9 TGTGCCAGCAGCTTGGTCCCCCAAGAGCAGTTCTTC CASSLVPQEQFF
NA TRBJ1-5 many TRBV6-2/TRBV6-3 TGTGCCAGCAGTTACCTGACAGGTCCCAATCAGCCCCAGCATTTT CASSYLTGPNQPQHF
NA TRBJ2-5 NA TRBV15 TGTGCCACCAGCAGAGATTACGGGGGTACAGAGACCCAGTACTTC CATSRDYGGTETQYF
NA TRBJ1-1 many TRBV6-1 TGTGCCAGCAGCGAATTCCACGCGGCAGCGGAAGCTTTCTTT CASSEFHAAAEAFF
NA TRBJ1-5 many TRBV24-1 TGTGCCACCGCTCCGGCATTGGGCAATCAGCCCCAGCATTTT CATAPALGNQPQHF
TRBD1 TRBJ2-3 NA TRBV7-3 TGTGCCAGCAGCTTAAGTGGGCAGGGGGAAGATACGCAGTATTTT CASSLSGQGEDTQYF
TRBD2 TRBJ2-1 many TRBV5-1 TGCGCCAGCAGCTCACAATCTCCGGGACTAGCGGGAGATGAGCAGTTCTTC CASSSQSPGLAGDEQFF
NA TRBJ2-7 few TRBV9 TGTGCCAGCAGCGTAGCAAGCGGTTCCTACGAGCAGTACTTC CASSVASGSYEQYF
NA TRBJ1-5 many TRBV3-1 TGTGCCAGCAGCCAAGGCAGGTGGGTTAATCAGCCCCAGCATTTT CASSQGRWVNQPQHF
NA TRBJ2-1 NA TRBV20-1 TGCAGTGCTAGTTTTAAGCACTGGAGCAATGAGCAGTTCTTC CSASFKHWSNEQFF
TRBD2 TRBJ2-4 NA TRBV24-1 TGTGCCACCAGTGGTACGGGGGAGGGCCAGCACATTCAGCACTTC CATSGTGEGQHIQHF
TRBD2 TRBJ2-7 few TRBV7-2 TGTGCCAGCAAAGCGGGACGGGAGAGGGGCTACGAGCAGTACTTC CASKAGRERGYEQYF
NA TRBJ2-2 NA TRBV5-6 TGTGCCAGCAGCTTGGGACAAGGGGGGCCCCCCGGGGAGCTGTTTTTT CASSLGQGGPPGELFF
NA TRBJ2-2 NA TRBV6-1 TGTGCCAGCAGTGACGCGGACACCGGGGAGCTGTTTTTT CASSDADTGELFF
NA TRBJ2-2 NA TRBV4-3 TGCGCCAGCAGCCTCGAGTCGGGTTCCGGGGAGCTGTTTTTT CASSLESGSGELFF
NA TRBJ1-2 NA TRBV7-2 TGTGCCAGCAGCTTAGCTTGGGGTCACTATGGCTACACCTTC CASSLAWGHYGYTF
NA TRBJ2-2 NA TRBV9 TGTGCCAGCAGCGTAGAGCTAGCTTCTGGGGAGCTGTTTTTT CASSVELASGELFF
NA TRBJ1-6 NA TRBV7-3 TGTGCCAGCAGCTTAACCGGGGAAAATTCACCCCTCCACTTT CASSLTGENSPLHF
NA TRBJ1-2 once TRBV11-2 TGTGCCAGCAGCGGCCCTCGGGACGTCTTACTGAACTACACCTTC CASSGPRDVLLNYTF
NA TRBJ1-1 few TRBV9 TGTGCCAGCAGCACCTCCGGGACGTGGAACACTGAAGCTTTCTTT CASSTSGTWNTEAFF
NA TRBJ2-7 few TRBV29-1 TGCAGCGTTGAGGGAGAGTCGAAAGAGCAGTACTTC CSVEGESKEQYF
TRBD2 TRBJ2-3 NA TRBV9 TGTGCCAGCAGCGGCGGGAGGGCCGATACGCAGTATTTT CASSGGRADTQYF
TRBD1 TRBJ2-7 many TRBV20-1 TGCAGTGCTAGAGATTCGGGACAGGGATACGAGCAGTACTTC CSARDSGQGYEQYF
NA TRBJ2-5 NA TRBV28 TGTGCCAGCACCTTAAGGGACTGGGGGGCCAGGTCTCGAGAGACCCAGTACTTC CASTLRDWGARSRETQYF
TRBD2 TRBJ2-3 many TRBV12-3/TRBV12-4 TGTGCCAGCAGTCCGGAAACTAGCGGGGGAGATACGCAGTATTTT CASSPETSGGDTQYF
NA TRBJ2-3 few TRBV15 TGTGCCACCACCACAGGGAGCACAGATACGCAGTATTTT CATTTGSTDTQYF
NA TRBJ2-6 few TRBV6-2/TRBV6-3 TGTGCCAGCAGAGCCTTGCGGGGAAGCTCTGGGGCCAACGTCCTGACTTTC CASRALRGSSGANVLTF